In this sample, the clone carrying this T cell receptor beta chain turned up once. Repertoires were generated with immunoSEQ multiplex PCR, while TCRdb's copy carries only in-frame clones and drops some. The data hold about 250,000 clones, with 80% to 85% observed a single time. The record originates from a study of blood T cell repertoires in COVID-19. Study in general: Acute and convalescent COVID-19 samples came from the United States, Italy and Spain.

V shed 4 bases and J 8 bases; nucleotides not matched to a gene: 9. Germline V CDR1 and CDR2: SGHTS, YDEGEE. CDR3 length: 14 amino acids. This study enrolled people aged 18 to 89 from approximately 25 US geographic areas. Assignments of participants to cohorts depended upon their own reported clinical history. In the 2 weeks before study entry, exposed participants met a COVID-19 case, which was PCR-confirmed or clinician-diagnosed. This chain uses TRBV5-8 with TRBJ1-2; TRBD1 aligns across 9 bases. This TCR was sampled from a man aged 40-49 years who had been exposed to COVID-19. The sample consisted of PBMCs or T cells enriched from blood (not recorded which). Written as DNA, the CDR3 is TGTGCCAGCAGCCGAGGCACAGGGGGCCGGGGCTACACCTTC. Residues: CASSRGTGGRGYTF.